A single sample gave rise to the 5 T cell receptor beta chains below, sequenced in a study of T cell responses to AZD1222 COVID-19 vaccine. Here immunoSEQ multiplex PCR was the method, and the copy in TCRdb shows in-frame clones only, minus some. The repertoire holds around 110,000 clones, with approximately 85% as singletons. Sequencing was performed on peripheral blood, taken on day 0 of MenACWY control vaccination. Every receptor here comes from an adult in good health.

The genes are TRBV6-6 and TRBJ1-6, with D perhaps TRBD1 (5 bases). The CDR3 has 15 amino acids. Trimming shortened V by 6 bases and J by 7 bases, and 16 bases separated the two germline ends. In germline, CDR1 is MNHNY, CDR2 SVGAGI (reference sequence). The CDR3 protein is CASRLQGGRNSPLHF. In DNA form, the CDR3 reads TGTGCCAGCAGACTTCAGGGTGGGCGGAATTCACCCCTCCACTTT.

The rearrangement uses TRBV5-4 and TRBJ1-6, with TRBD1 matching 8 bases. The junction had 7 bases not matched to a gene; V was cut back by 4 bases and J by 1 base. The CDR3 runs to 17 residues. Germline-derived CDR1 and CDR2 are SGHNT and YYREEE (reference sequence). This chain's CDR3 is CASSLGQGGSYNSPLHF. CDR3 DNA sequence: TGTGCCAGCAGCCTTGGACAGGGAGGATCCTATAATTCACCCCTCCACTTT.

The chain combines TRBV5-8 with TRBJ2-7, with 7 bases fitting TRBD1. The CDR3 totals 14 residues. Germline V gives CDR1 SGHTS, CDR2 YDEGEE. The V and J ends lost 0 bases and 6 bases, in that order; junction bases with no gene match: 6. The CDR3 sequence: CASSLVQGDAEQYF. The CDR3 coding sequence is TGTGCCAGCAGCTTGGTCCAGGGGGATGCCGAGCAGTACTTC.

V and J are TRBV24-1 and TRBJ1-3; a weak D match, TRBD1 (6 bases). The germline gives CDR1 KGHDR, CDR2 SFDVKD. Trimming removed 2 bases from V and 9 bases from J, with 16 bases in between. The CDR3 is 15 amino acids. CDR3 bases: TGTGCCACCAGTGATTCGTGGGACACGCGGGGCACCATATATTTT. Translated: CATSDSWDTRGTIYF.

CDR3 sequence reads: CASSQDTTGFSNQPQHF. The CDR3 nucleotides are TGCGCCAGCAGCCAAGATACGACAGGGTTTAGCAATCAGCCCCAGCATTTT. The V gene is TRBV4-1, the J gene TRBJ1-5; TRBD1 agrees at 7 bases. The germline V gene has CDR1 MGHRA and CDR2 YSYEKL. This CDR3 is 17 amino acids long. With 0 bases clipped from V and 0 bases from J, the junction kept 5 bases outside the gene matches.